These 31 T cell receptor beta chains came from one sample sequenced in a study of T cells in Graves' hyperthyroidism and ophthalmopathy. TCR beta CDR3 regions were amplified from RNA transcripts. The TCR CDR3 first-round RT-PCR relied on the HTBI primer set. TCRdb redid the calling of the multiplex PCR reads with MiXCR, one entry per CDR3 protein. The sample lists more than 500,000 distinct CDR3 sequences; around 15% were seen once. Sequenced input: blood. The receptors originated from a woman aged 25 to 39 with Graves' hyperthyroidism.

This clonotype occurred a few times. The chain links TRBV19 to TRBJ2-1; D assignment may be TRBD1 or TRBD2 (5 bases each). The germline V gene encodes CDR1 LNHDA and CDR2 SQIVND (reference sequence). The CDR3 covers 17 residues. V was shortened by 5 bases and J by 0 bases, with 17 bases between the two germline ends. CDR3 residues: CASSLRGLYDSYNEQFF. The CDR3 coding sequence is TGTGCCAGTAGTTTGAGGGGCCTGTATGACTCCTACAATGAGCAGTTCTTC.

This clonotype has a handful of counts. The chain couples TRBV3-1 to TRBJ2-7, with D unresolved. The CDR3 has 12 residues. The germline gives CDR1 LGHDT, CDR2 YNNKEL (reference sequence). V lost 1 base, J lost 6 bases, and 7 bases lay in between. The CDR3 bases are TGTGCCAGCAGCCAAGCCGAATCCGAGCAGTACTTC. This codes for CASSQAESEQYF.

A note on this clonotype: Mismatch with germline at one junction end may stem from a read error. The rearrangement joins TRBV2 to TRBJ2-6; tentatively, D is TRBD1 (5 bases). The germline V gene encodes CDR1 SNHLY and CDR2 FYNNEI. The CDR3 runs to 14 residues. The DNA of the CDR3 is TGTGCCAGCAATAAAGAGACTGGGGCCAACGTCCTGGCTTTC. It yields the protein CASNKETGANVLAF.

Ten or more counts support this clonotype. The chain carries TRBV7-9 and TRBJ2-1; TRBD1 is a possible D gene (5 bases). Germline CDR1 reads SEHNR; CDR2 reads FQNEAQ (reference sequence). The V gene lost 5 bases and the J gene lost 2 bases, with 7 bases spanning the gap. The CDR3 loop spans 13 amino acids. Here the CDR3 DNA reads TGTGCCAGCAGCACGACAGCCTACAATGAGCAGTTCTTC. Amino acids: CASSTTAYNEQFF.

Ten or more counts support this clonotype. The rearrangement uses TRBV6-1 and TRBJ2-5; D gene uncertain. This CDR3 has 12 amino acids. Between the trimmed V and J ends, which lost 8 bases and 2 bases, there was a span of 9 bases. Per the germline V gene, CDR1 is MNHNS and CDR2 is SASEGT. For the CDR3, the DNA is TGTGCCAGCTCCGAACAGCAAGAGACCCAGTACTTC. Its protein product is CASSEQQETQYF.

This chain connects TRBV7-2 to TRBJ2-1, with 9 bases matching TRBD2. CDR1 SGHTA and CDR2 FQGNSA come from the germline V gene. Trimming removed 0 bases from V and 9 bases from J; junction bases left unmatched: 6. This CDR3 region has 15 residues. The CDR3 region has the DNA TGTGCCAGCAGCTTAGCGATAGCGGGAGTTGCTGAGCAGTTCTTC. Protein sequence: CASSLAIAGVAEQFF.

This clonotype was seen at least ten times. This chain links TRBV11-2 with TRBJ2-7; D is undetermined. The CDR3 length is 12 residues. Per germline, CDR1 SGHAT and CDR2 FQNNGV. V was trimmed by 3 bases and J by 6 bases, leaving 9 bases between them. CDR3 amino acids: CASSFEFGEQYF. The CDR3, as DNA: TGTGCCAGCAGCTTCGAATTCGGCGAGCAGTACTTC.

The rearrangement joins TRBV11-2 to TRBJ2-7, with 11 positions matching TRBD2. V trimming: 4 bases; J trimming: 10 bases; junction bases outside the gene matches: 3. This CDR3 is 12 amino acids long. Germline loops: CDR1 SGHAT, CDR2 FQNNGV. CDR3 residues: CASSSTSGSQYF. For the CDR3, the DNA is TGTGCCAGCAGCTCAACTAGCGGGAGTCAGTACTTC.

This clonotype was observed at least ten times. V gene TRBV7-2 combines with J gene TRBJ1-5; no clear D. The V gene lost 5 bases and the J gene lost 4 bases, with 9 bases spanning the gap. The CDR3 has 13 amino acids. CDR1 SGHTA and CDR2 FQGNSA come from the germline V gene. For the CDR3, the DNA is TGTGCCAGCAGCCCCGAGGGTAATCAGCCCCAGCATTTT. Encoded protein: CASSPEGNQPQHF.

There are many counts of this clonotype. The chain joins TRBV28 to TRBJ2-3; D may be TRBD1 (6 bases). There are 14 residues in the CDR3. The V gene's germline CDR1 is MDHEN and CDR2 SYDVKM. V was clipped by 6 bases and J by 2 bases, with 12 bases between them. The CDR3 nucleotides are TGTGCCAGCAGACAGGGTCCTCTCACAGATACGCAGTATTTT. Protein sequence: CASRQGPLTDTQYF.

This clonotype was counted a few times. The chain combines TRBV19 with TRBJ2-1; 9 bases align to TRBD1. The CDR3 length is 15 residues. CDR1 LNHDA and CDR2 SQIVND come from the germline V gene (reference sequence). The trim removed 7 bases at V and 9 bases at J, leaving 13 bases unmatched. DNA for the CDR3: TGTGCCAGTATTCCCGGGACAGGGTCCGTTGGTGAGCAGTTCTTC. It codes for CASIPGTGSVGEQFF.

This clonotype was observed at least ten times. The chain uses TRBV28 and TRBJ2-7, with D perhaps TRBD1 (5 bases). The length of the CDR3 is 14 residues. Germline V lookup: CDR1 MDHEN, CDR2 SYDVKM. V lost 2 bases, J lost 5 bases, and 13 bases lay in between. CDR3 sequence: CASSLGDSKDEQYF. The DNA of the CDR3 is TGTGCCAGCAGTTTAGGAGACAGTAAGGACGAGCAGTACTTC.

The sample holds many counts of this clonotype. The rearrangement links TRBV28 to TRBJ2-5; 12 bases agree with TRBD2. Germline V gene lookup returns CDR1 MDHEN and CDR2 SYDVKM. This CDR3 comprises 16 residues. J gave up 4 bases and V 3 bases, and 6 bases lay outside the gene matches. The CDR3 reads CASSLPSGRVGETQYF. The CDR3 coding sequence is TGTGCCAGCAGTTTGCCTAGCGGGAGGGTTGGAGAGACCCAGTACTTC.

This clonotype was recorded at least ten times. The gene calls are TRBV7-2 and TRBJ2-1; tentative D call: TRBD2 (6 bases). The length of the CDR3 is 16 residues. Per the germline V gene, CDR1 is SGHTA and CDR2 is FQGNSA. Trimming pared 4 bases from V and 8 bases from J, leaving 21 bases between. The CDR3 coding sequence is TGTGCCAGCAGCTCTACAGCGCCAATAGCGGCAGATGAGCAGTTCTTC. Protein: CASSSTAPIAADEQFF.

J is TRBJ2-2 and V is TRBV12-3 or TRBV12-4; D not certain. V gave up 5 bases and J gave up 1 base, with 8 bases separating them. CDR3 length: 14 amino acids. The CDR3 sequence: CASSPHVNTGELFF. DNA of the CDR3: TGTGCCAGCAGTCCCCATGTGAACACCGGGGAGCTGTTTTTT.

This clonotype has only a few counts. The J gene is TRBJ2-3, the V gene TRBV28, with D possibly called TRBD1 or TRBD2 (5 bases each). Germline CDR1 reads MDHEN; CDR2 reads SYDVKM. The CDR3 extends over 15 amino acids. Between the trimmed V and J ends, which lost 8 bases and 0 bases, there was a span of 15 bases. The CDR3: CASGGVPGSTDTQYF. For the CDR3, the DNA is TGTGCCAGCGGAGGAGTCCCAGGGAGCACAGATACGCAGTATTTT.

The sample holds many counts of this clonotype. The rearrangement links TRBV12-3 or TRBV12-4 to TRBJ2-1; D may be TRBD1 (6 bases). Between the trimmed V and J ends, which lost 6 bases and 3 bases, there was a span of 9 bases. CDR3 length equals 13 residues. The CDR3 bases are TGTGCCAGCAGCTGGGACAACTACAATGAGCAGTTCTTC. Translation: CASSWDNYNEQFF.

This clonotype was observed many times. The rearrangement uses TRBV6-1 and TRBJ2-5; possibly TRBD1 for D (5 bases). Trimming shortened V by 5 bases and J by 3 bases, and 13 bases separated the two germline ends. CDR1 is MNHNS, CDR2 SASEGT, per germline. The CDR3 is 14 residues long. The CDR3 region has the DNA TGTGCCAGCAGTCCATACAGGTCAAAAGAGACCCAGTACTTC. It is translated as CASSPYRSKETQYF.

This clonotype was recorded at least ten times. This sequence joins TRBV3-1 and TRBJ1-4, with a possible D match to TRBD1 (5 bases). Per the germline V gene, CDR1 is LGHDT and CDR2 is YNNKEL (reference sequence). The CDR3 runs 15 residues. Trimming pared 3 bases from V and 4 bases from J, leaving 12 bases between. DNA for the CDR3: TGTGCCAGCAGCCATTCCGGGACCGATAATGAAAAACTGTTTTTT. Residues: CASSHSGTDNEKLFF.

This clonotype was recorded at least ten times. The CDR3 loop is CASRAAGLAGVNEQFF. The CDR3 nucleotides read TGTGCCAGCAGAGCCGCGGGACTAGCGGGAGTCAATGAGCAGTTCTTC. This rearrangement joins TRBV12-3 or TRBV12-4 to TRBJ2-1, with 14 bases matching TRBD2. Trimming removed 6 bases from V and 6 bases from J; junction bases left unmatched: 7. The CDR3 consists of 16 residues.

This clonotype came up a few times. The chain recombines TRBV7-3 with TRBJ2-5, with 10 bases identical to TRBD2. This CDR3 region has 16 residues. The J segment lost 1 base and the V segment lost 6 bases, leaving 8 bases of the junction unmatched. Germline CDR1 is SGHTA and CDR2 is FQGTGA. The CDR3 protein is CASRFGAGGSQETQYF. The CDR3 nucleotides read TGTGCCAGCAGGTTTGGAGCGGGAGGGTCCCAAGAGACCCAGTACTTC.

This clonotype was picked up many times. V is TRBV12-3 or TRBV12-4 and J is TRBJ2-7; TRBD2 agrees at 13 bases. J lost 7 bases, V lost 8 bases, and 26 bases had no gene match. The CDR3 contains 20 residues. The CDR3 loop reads CASLFRGLAGSLLTTSEQYF. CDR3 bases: TGTGCCAGCCTGTTCCGGGGACTAGCGGGATCCCTGCTAACTACGTCGGAGCAGTACTTC.

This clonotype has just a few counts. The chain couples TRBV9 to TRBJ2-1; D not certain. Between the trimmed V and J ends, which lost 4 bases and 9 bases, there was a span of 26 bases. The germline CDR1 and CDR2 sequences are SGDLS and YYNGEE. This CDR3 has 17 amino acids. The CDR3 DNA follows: TGTGCCAGCAGCCTCCCCAATAGTGGGGTCGACGTCGGTGAGCAGTTCTTC. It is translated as CASSLPNSGVDVGEQFF.

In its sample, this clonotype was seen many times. CDR3 DNA sequence: TGTGCCAGCGGATACAGGGGGAATGAGCAGTTCTTC. Translated: CASGYRGNEQFF. The chain employs TRBV6-1 and TRBJ2-1; 8 bases fit TRBD1. CDR1 is MNHNS, CDR2 SASEGT, per germline. The V segment lost 8 bases and the J segment 7 bases; nucleotides outside the gene matches: 4. The CDR3 is 12 amino acids.

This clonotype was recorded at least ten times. This chain's CDR3 is CASSHRDRARTEQYF. In DNA form, the CDR3 reads TGTGCCAGCAGCCACAGGGACAGGGCCCGGACTGAGCAGTACTTC. The chain recombines TRBV13 with TRBJ2-7; 9 bases line up with TRBD1. This CDR3 has 15 amino acids. The germline V gene encodes CDR1 PRHDT and CDR2 FYEKMQ (reference sequence). J was trimmed by 7 bases and V by 5 bases; bases with no gene match: 12.

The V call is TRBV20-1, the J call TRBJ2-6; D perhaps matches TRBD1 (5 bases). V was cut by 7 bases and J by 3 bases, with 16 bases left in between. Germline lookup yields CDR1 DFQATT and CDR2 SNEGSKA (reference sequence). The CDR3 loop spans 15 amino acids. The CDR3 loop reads CSGRAAVDGANVLTF. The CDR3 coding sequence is TGCAGTGGCAGGGCTGCAGTTGATGGGGCCAACGTCCTGACTTTC.

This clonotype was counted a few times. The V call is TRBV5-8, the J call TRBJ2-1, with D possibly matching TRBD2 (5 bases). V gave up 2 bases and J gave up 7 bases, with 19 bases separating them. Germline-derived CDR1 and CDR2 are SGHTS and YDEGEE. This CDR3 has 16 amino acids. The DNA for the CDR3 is TGTGCCAGCAGCTTTAGAACGACTATGAGTGGAAATGAGCAGTTCTTC. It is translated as CASSFRTTMSGNEQFF.

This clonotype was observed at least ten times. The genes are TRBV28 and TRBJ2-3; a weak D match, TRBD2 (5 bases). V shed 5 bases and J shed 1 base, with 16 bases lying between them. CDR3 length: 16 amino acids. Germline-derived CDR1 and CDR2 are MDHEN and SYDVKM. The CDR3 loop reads CASSPHAGVGTDTQYF. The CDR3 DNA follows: TGTGCCAGCAGTCCACACGCGGGTGTTGGCACAGATACGCAGTATTTT.

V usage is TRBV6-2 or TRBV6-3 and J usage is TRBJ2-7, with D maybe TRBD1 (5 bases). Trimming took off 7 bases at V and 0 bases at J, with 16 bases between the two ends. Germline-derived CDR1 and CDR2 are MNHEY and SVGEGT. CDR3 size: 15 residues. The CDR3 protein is CASNLLGPRSYEQYF. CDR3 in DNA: TGTGCCAGCAATCTCCTGGGGCCCCGCTCCTACGAGCAGTACTTC.

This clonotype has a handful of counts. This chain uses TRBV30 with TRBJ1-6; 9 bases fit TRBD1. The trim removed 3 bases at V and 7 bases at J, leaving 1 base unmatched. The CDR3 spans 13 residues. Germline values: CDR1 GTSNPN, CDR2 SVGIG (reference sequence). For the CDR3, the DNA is TGTGCCTGGAGGACAGGGGGAAATTCACCCCTCCACTTT. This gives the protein CAWRTGGNSPLHF.

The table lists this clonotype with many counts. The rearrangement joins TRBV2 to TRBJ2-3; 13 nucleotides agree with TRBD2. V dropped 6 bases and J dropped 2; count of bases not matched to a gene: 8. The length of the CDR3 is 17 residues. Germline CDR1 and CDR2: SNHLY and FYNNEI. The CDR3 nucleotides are TGTGCCAGCAGACGAACTACTAGCGGGAGGGCCACAGATACGCAGTATTTT. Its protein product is CASRRTTSGRATDTQYF.